Listed below are T cell receptor beta chains from one sample, sequenced in a study of T-cell reconstitution after alpha-beta-depleted transplantation in children. TCRdb fed the PCR reads into MiXCR, producing one record per CDR3 protein. The sample contains about 500,000 distinct CDR3 sequences, approximately 32% of which appear only once. The material was PBMCs from the stem cell graft donor, obtained from the stem cell graft. These receptors were collected from a human donor who donated a stem cell graft to a child with aplastic anemia. Each CDR3 is given with its conserved first and last residue. Fields, in order: clone size, V gene, J gene, D gene, CDR3 DNA, CDR3 protein. D genes are given only for firm matches. Size is stated for part of the rows, as once, few or many counts, or as a class when the clone is expanded.

>-|TRBV5-5|TRBJ1-5|-
TGTGCCAGCAGCTTGTCACCAGGGAGGAAGCCCCAGCATTTT
CASSLSPGRKPQHF
>few|TRBV12-3/TRBV12-4|TRBJ2-7|TRBD2
TGTGCCAGCAGTTTTCGGATAGCGGGAGGCGAGCAGTACTTC
CASSFRIAGGEQYF
>-|TRBV12-3/TRBV12-4|TRBJ2-1|-
TGTGCCAGCAGTCCCCTTCGGCGTGAGCAGTTCTTC
CASSPLRREQFF
>-|TRBV6-6|TRBJ1-5|-
TGTGCCAGCAGTCATACTCCTAATCAGCCCCAGCATTTT
CASSHTPNQPQHF
>-|TRBV12-3/TRBV12-4|TRBJ1-5|-
TGTGCCAGCAGTCCCGATTGGACAGTCAATCAGCCCCAGCATTTT
CASSPDWTVNQPQHF
>few|TRBV3-1|TRBJ1-2|-
TGTGCCAGCAGCCGACAGATCAGGACGGGTGGCTACACCTTC
CASSRQIRTGGYTF
>-|TRBV15|TRBJ1-1|-
TGTGCCACCAGCAGGGGCTGGGGGTCCAACACTGAAGCTTTCTTT
CATSRGWGSNTEAFF
>few|TRBV6-1|TRBJ1-1|TRBD1
TGTGCCAGCACCCCCGGGGACAGGGGAACTGAAGCTTTCTTT
CASTPGDRGTEAFF
>few|TRBV5-6|TRBJ2-7|-
TGTGCCAGCAGCTTGGGGACCGCGGGGCCCCTCACCTACGAGCAGTACTTC
CASSLGTAGPLTYEQYF
>-|TRBV7-9|TRBJ2-1|TRBD2
TGTGCCAGCCTTTCGGGGGGTTTCTCCTACAATGAGCAGTTCTTC
CASLSGGFSYNEQFF
>few|TRBV15|TRBJ2-7|-
TGTGCCACCAGCAGCCGGGACTCCGGTCAGTACTTC
CATSSRDSGQYF
>few|TRBV7-2|TRBJ1-4|-
TGTGCCAGCAGCTCCTTCGGGGGCACTAATGAAAAACTGTTTTTT
CASSSFGGTNEKLFF
>-|TRBV10-3|TRBJ2-1|TRBD2
TGTGCCATCAGCTGGACTAGCGGGAATGAGCAGTTCTTC
CAISWTSGNEQFF
>-|TRBV12-3/TRBV12-4|TRBJ2-5|-
TGTGCCAGCAGTCCCGCGGTTGGGGGCGTTCAAGAGACCCAGTACTTC
CASSPAVGGVQETQYF
>-|TRBV7-2|TRBJ1-1|-
TGTGCCAGCAGCTTGTTACGGGGCAGTGAAGCTTTCTTT
CASSLLRGSEAFF
>few|TRBV2|TRBJ2-2|TRBD2
TGTGCCAGCATTGGCGGGAGGAGATTTTTTGGCTCCGGGGAGCTGTTTTTT
CASIGGRRFFGSGELFF
>few|TRBV12-3/TRBV12-4|TRBJ1-1|-
TGTGCCAGCAGGCAGAGCAGGGCCATGAACACTGAAGCTTTCTTT
CASRQSRAMNTEAFF
>-|TRBV6-5|TRBJ2-7|-
TGTGCCAGCAGTTACTCAGGATTAGCGGACTCCTACGAGCAGTACTTC
CASSYSGLADSYEQYF
>few|TRBV20-1|TRBJ1-3|-
TGCAGTGCTGCGCGGGAGACTGGAAACACCATATATTTT
CSAARETGNTIYF
>few|TRBV6-5|TRBJ1-2|-
TGTGCCAGCAGTTACTCAGGAGTCAGTTACACCTTC
CASSYSGVSYTF
>-|TRBV15|TRBJ2-6|-
TGTGCCACCAGCATGGGGTTATCTGGGGCCAACGTCCTGACTTTC
CATSMGLSGANVLTF
>-|TRBV12-3/TRBV12-4|TRBJ2-1|-
TGTGCCAGCAGTGGGGGACTCCATGAGCAGTTCTTC
CASSGGLHEQFF
>-|TRBV7-2|TRBJ2-2|-
TGTGCCAGCAGCTCGCTCGGAGGAACCGGGGAGCTGTTTTTT
CASSSLGGTGELFF
>-|TRBV2|TRBJ1-1|-
TGTGCCAGCAGTGATGACAGCATGAACACTGAAGCTTTCTTT
CASSDDSMNTEAFF
>few|TRBV13|TRBJ1-3|-
TGTGCCAGCAGCTTAGAGGGCTCGTCTGGAAACACCATATATTTT
CASSLEGSSGNTIYF
>-|TRBV11-2|TRBJ1-1|-
TGTGCCAGCACCGAAGGGGTAGGGGGGGCGTACACTGAAGCTTTCTTT
CASTEGVGGAYTEAFF
>few|TRBV19|TRBJ1-1|-
TGTGCCAGTAGTTCTAAATTGGCGGGGAACACTGAAGCTTTCTTT
CASSSKLAGNTEAFF
>-|TRBV29-1|TRBJ1-2|-
TGCAGCGTTGAAGATCGGGGGACCTCTGGCTTC
CSVEDRGTSGF
>-|TRBV27|TRBJ2-5|TRBD1
TGTGCCAGCAGTTCCACCGGGACAGGGGGCCAAGAGACCCAGTACTTC
CASSSTGTGGQETQYF
>many|TRBV15|TRBJ2-5|TRBD2
TGTGCCACCAGCACTAGCGGAAAAGAGACCCAGTACTTC
CATSTSGKETQYF
>-|TRBV12-3/TRBV12-4|TRBJ1-1|-
TGTGCCAGCAGTTTTAAGAGTCTTAGTGAAGCTTTCTTT
CASSFKSLSEAFF
>-|TRBV6-2/TRBV6-3|TRBJ2-4|-
TGTGCCAGCAGCCCCCCGGGAGCCAAAAACATTCAGTACTTC
CASSPPGAKNIQYF
>-|TRBV7-9|TRBJ2-1|TRBD1
TGTGCCAGCAGCTTAGGACAGGGTTGGTATGAGCAGTTCTTC
CASSLGQGWYEQFF
>few|TRBV4-2|TRBJ2-3|TRBD2
TGTGCCAGCAGCCAAGGAGGGCGGGAGGGCCTGTATTTT
CASSQGGREGLYF
>few|TRBV5-1|TRBJ2-7|-
TGCGCCAGCAGTTCGTCGAGCAGGGCCTCCTACGAGCAGTACTTC
CASSSSSRASYEQYF
>-|TRBV18|TRBJ2-1|-
TGTGCCAGCTCACCGGCGTTTTCAGGCTACAATGAGCAGTTCTTC
CASSPAFSGYNEQFF
>-|TRBV27|TRBJ2-2|-
TGTGCCAGCAGTTCAGACGGGTTCCTTGTGTCCGGGGAGCTGTTTTTT
CASSSDGFLVSGELFF